This T cell receptor beta chain stems from a study of CD8+ T cells in alopecia areata. Study-level information: Each of the treated patients was given oral tofacitinib, 5 to 10 mg twice daily, for moderate-to-severe alopecia areata. Using the percentage of affected scalp area, treated patients' severity was scored. Overall study findings and caveats: Scalp clonality dropped significantly under tofacitinib, as did expanded CD8+ top-100 clones.

This clone appeared once. Its antigen is not known. The treatment was: oral pan-JAK inhibitor, 5-10 mg twice daily. Following extraction, RNA underwent reverse transcription to cDNA, which served as the sequencing template. The method was immunoSEQ multiplex PCR; TCRdb's version includes in-frame clones alone and lacks a portion of them. This sample has about 190,000 clones, with around 60% found just once. This clonotype originated in a human donor with alopecia areata. Sequences were derived from CD4+ T cells sorted from blood, sampled at week 4, from a patient treated with tofacitinib.

In DNA form, the CDR3 reads TGCAGCGTTGAAGATGGGACAGGGGAAGGCTACACCTTC. Encoded protein: CSVEDGTGEGYTF. The V and J genes are TRBV29-1 and TRBJ1-2; 10 bases line up with TRBD1. Germline-derived CDR1 and CDR2 are SQVTM and ANQGSEA. J lost 8 bases, V lost 0 bases, and 3 bases had no gene match. CDR3 length: 13 residues.